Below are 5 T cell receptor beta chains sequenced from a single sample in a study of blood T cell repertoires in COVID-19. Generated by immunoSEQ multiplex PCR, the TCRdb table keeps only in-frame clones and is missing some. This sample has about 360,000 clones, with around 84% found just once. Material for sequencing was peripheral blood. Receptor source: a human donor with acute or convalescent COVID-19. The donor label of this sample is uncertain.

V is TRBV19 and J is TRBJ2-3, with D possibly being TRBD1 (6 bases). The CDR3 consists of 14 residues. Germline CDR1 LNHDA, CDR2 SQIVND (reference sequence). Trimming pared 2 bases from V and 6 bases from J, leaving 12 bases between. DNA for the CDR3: TGTGCCAGTAGTATAACCAGGGGCTCGGATACGCAGTATTTT. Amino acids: CASSITRGSDTQYF.

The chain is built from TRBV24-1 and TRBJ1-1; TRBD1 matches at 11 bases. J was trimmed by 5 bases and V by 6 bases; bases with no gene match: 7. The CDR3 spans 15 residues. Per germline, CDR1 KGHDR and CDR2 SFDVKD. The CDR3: CATSQTGTGGTEAFF. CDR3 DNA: TGTGCCACCAGTCAGACCGGGACAGGGGGTACTGAAGCTTTCTTT.

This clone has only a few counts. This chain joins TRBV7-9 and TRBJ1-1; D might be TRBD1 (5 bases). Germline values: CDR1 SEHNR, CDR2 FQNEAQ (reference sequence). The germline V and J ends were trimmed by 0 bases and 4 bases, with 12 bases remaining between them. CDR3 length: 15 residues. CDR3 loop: CASSLALGRATEAFF. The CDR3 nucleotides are TGTGCCAGCAGCTTAGCATTGGGCAGGGCCACTGAAGCTTTCTTT.

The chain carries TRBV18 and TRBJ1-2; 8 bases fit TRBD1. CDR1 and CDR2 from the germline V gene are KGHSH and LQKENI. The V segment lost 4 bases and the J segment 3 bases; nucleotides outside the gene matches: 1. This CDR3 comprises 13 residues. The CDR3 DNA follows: TGTGCCAGCTCACGGGGACAGGACTATGGCTACACCTTC. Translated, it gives CASSRGQDYGYTF.

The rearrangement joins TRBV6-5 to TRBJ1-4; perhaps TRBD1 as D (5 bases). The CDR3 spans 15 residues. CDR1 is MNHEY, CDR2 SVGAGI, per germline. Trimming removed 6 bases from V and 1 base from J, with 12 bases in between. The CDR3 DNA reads TGTGCCAGCAGCCAGAGGGGAGGAACTAATGAAAAACTGTTTTTT. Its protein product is CASSQRGGTNEKLFF.